This TCR beta chain was documented in a study of identical twins. Via MiXCR, TCRdb re-called the 5' RACE reads, giving one row per CDR3 protein. The sample shows about 890,000 distinct CDR3 sequences, approximately 13% of them seen only once. This clonotype was counted many times. These sequences were also reported in another study, on yellow fever vaccine responses in identical twins.

This TCR came from a woman aged 18-35 years in good health. The specimen sequenced was PBMCs.

DNA of the CDR3: TGTGCCAGCAGCTTACTGGCGGGGGGCCCGACAGATACGCAGTATTTT. It is translated as CASSLLAGGPTDTQYF. V usage is TRBV7-9 and J usage is TRBJ2-3, with 8 bases that match TRBD2. This CDR3 contains 16 residues. The germline CDR1 and CDR2 sequences are SEHNR and FQNEAQ (reference sequence). V shed 2 bases, J shed 3 bases, and the junction held 7 bases outside the gene matches.